The 25 T cell receptor beta chains presented below share a single source sample, sequenced in a study of early T cells in non-severe SARS-CoV-2 infection. MiXCR, run by TCRdb on the 5' RACE reads, gives a single entry per CDR3 protein. This table has about 50,000 distinct CDR3 sequences, around 13% appearing once. Sequencing was done on a sample of whole blood. Receptor source: an adult who was a healthcare worker with PCR-confirmed SARS-CoV-2 infection or an uninfected control (not recorded which).

This clonotype was counted only a few times. The gene calls are TRBV9 and TRBJ2-2; D is unresolved. Germline V lookup: CDR1 SGDLS, CDR2 YYNGEE. The germline V and J ends were trimmed by 1 base and 7 bases, with 5 bases remaining between them. The CDR3 consists of 12 residues. CDR3: CASSVWDGELFF. The CDR3 DNA sequence: TGTGCCAGCAGCGTATGGGACGGGGAGCTGTTTTTT.

The chain carries TRBV20-1 and TRBJ2-2; D is undetermined. Trimming shortened V by 4 bases and J by 1 base, and 7 bases separated the two germline ends. The length of the CDR3 is 13 residues. Germline CDR1 is DFQATT and CDR2 is SNEGSKA (reference sequence). In DNA form, the CDR3 reads TGCAGTGCTAATAGCAGGAACACCGGGGAGCTGTTTTTT. Protein: CSANSRNTGELFF.

This clonotype has a count of ten or more. CDR3 loop: CASSYGRHISGNTIYF. The CDR3, as DNA: TGTGCCAGCAGTTACGGCCGACACATCTCTGGAAACACCATATATTTT. V is TRBV6-5 and J is TRBJ1-3, with no clear D. CDR1 MNHEY and CDR2 SVGAGI come from the germline V gene. The CDR3 is 16 amino acids. The V and J ends lost 2 bases and 0 bases respectively, with 11 bases between them.

In this sample, this clonotype turned up many times. The gene calls are TRBV7-9 and TRBJ1-1; D is unresolved. Trimming removed 5 bases at V and 8 bases at J, with 15 bases between. Germline V lookup: CDR1 SEHNR, CDR2 FQNEAQ (reference sequence). This CDR3 is built from 13 residues. This CDR3 reads CASSPTLGQEAFF. Here the CDR3 DNA reads TGTGCCAGCAGCCCCACACTGGGCCAGGAAGCTTTCTTT.

The sample holds many counts of this clonotype. The gene calls are TRBV24-1 and TRBJ2-1; TRBD1 or TRBD2 may be the D gene (6 bases each). Per germline, CDR1 KGHDR and CDR2 SFDVKD. Trimming took off 9 bases at V and 4 bases at J, with 18 bases between the two ends. The CDR3 sequence is 15 residues long. Here the CDR3 reads CATAPTGGPYNEQFF. The CDR3 DNA follows: TGTGCCACCGCGCCGACAGGAGGGCCTTACAATGAGCAGTTCTTC.

This clonotype came up many times. The chain carries TRBV6-2 or TRBV6-3 and TRBJ1-5; 7 positions agree with TRBD1. CDR1 is MNHEY, CDR2 SVGEGT, per germline. V gave up 9 bases and J gave up 3 bases; unmatched junction bases: 8. The CDR3 has 14 residues. In DNA form, the CDR3 reads TGTGCCAGTTCGGGGGACAGCAACAATCAGCCCCAGCATTTT. Its translation is CASSGDSNNQPQHF.

The rearrangement joins TRBV12-3 or TRBV12-4 to TRBJ2-1; 16 positions agree with TRBD2. J gave up 9 bases and V 5 bases, and 10 bases lay outside the gene matches. The CDR3 spans 17 residues. The CDR3 loop is CASSPTGTSGGAPEQFF. The CDR3 nucleotides are TGTGCCAGCAGTCCGACCGGGACTAGCGGGGGGGCCCCTGAGCAGTTCTTC.

The V gene is TRBV29-1, the J gene TRBJ1-2, with no clear D. V was trimmed by 6 bases and J by 4 bases, leaving 12 bases between them. CDR1 and CDR2 (germline): SQVTM, ANQGSEA. This CDR3 has 12 amino acids. CDR3 amino acids: CSVLQRGYGYTF. The DNA of the CDR3 is TGCAGCGTCCTACAGCGTGGCTATGGCTACACCTTC.

This clonotype has a handful of counts. The J gene is TRBJ1-2, the V gene TRBV7-3, with unresolved D. The CDR3 contains 14 residues. The V and J ends lost 1 base and 4 bases respectively, with 10 bases between them. Germline V lookup: CDR1 SGHTA, CDR2 FQGTGA. The DNA of the CDR3 is TGTGCCAGCAGCTTAAATGCAGACCTCTATGGCTACACCTTC. It translates to CASSLNADLYGYTF.

CDR3 in amino acids: CSVEDRRQADTQYF. The DNA for the CDR3 is TGCAGCGTTGAAGATCGGCGGCAGGCAGATACGCAGTATTTT. The V and J genes are TRBV29-1 and TRBJ2-3; D uncertain. Germline CDR1 and CDR2: SQVTM and ANQGSEA. This CDR3 is 14 amino acids long. Deletions cut 0 bases from V and 4 bases from J, with 11 bases between.

This clonotype showed up many times. The CDR3 protein is CASSLVPNEKLFF. CDR3 nucleotide sequence: TGCGCCAGCAGCTTGGTGCCGAATGAAAAACTGTTTTTT. This chain uses TRBV5-1 with TRBJ1-4; D gene unclear. Germline-derived CDR1 and CDR2 are SGHRS and YFSETQ. Trimming took off 0 bases at V and 5 bases at J, with 5 bases between the two ends. The CDR3 runs to 13 residues.

This clonotype was seen ten or more times. V gene TRBV5-1 combines with J gene TRBJ1-6; unclear D gene. Germline CDR1 is SGHRS and CDR2 is YFSETQ. The CDR3 runs to 17 residues. V gave up 2 bases and J gave up 5 bases, with 17 bases separating them. The CDR3 DNA sequence: TGCGCCAGCAGCTTTTTTAGAGGAGGTCAGAATAATTCACCCCTCCACTTT. It encodes CASSFFRGGQNNSPLHF. Combining the CDR3 with reference TRBV5-1 and TRBJ1-6 gives the whole variable domain KAGVTQTPRYLIKTRGQQVTLSCSPISGHRSVSWYQQTPGQGLQFLFEYFSETQRNKGNFPGRFSGRQFSNSRSEMNVSTLELGDSALYLCASSFFRGGQNNSPLHFGNGTRLTVT.

This clonotype was seen a few times. The chain links TRBV19 to TRBJ2-1; 9 bases fit TRBD2. Germline V gives CDR1 LNHDA, CDR2 SQIVND (reference sequence). This CDR3 has 15 amino acids. V was pared by 4 bases and J by 2 bases, with 3 bases of the junction left unmatched. CDR3 amino acids: CASSTGGGAYNEQFF. The CDR3 DNA follows: TGTGCCAGTAGTACTGGCGGGGGGGCCTACAATGAGCAGTTCTTC.

There are many counts of this clonotype. This chain joins TRBV19 and TRBJ1-6, with TRBD1 as a possible D gene (6 bases). There are 17 residues in the CDR3. V lost 6 bases and J 5 bases, leaving 20 bases between the germline ends. The germline V gene has CDR1 LNHDA and CDR2 SQIVND (reference sequence). The CDR3 region has the DNA TGTGCCAGTAGACCCTCCGGGACACCGAACCATAATTCACCCCTCCACTTT. Translation: CASRPSGTPNHNSPLHF.

Regarding this clonotype: This clone may be a read error of a much larger clone one base away. J is TRBJ1-1 and V is TRBV7-6, with D unresolved. V gave up 1 base and J gave up 5 bases, with 8 bases separating them. Germline-derived CDR1 and CDR2 are SGHVS and FNYEAQ. This CDR3 region has 13 residues. The CDR3 DNA reads TGTGCCAGCAGCTTAGGGTTGTGGACTGAAGCTTTCTTT. It translates to CASSLGLWTEAFF.

This clonotype showed up many times. This chain uses TRBV7-9 with TRBJ1-2; 7 bases are shared with TRBD1. J gave up 3 bases and V 0 bases, and 4 bases lay outside the gene matches. The CDR3 covers 15 residues. Germline V gene sequence: CDR1 SEHNR, CDR2 FQNEAQ (reference sequence). The CDR3 bases are TGTGCCAGCAGCTTAGCGAGACAGGGACACTATGGCTACACCTTC. Its translation is CASSLARQGHYGYTF.

This clonotype showed up many times. V is TRBV13 and J is TRBJ2-7, with a possible D match to TRBD2 (7 bases). The CDR3 is made up of 15 amino acids. The V gene lost 3 bases and the J gene lost 4 bases, with 16 bases spanning the gap. The V gene's germline CDR1 is PRHDT and CDR2 FYEKMQ (reference sequence). Here the CDR3 reads CASSFGSGGGYEQYF. The CDR3 DNA follows: TGTGCCAGCAGCTTCGGATCGGGGGGCGGTTACGAGCAGTACTTC.

Ten or more counts support this clonotype. The chain is built from TRBV29-1 and TRBJ2-1, with D hard to call. Trimming cost V 6 bases and J 0 bases, with 12 bases left between them. This CDR3 has 14 residues. CDR1 is SQVTM, CDR2 ANQGSEA, per germline. CDR3 bases: TGCAGCGTGTCACCTCCTAGCTCCTACAATGAGCAGTTCTTC. It is translated as CSVSPPSSYNEQFF.

This clonotype came up many times. The chain uses TRBV27 and TRBJ2-3; D remains ambiguous. Germline V lookup: CDR1 MNHEY, CDR2 SMNVEV (reference sequence). The length of the CDR3 is 17 residues. V lost 8 bases to trimming and J lost 2 bases, with 23 bases between them. The CDR3 region has the DNA TGTGCCAGCGCATTGACCCTACTCGGCCCCTCCACAGATACGCAGTATTTT. It translates to CASALTLLGPSTDTQYF.

This clonotype was observed many times. The V call is TRBV20-1, the J call TRBJ2-7; D may be TRBD2 (6 bases). The length of the CDR3 is 13 residues. V was clipped by 2 bases and J by 2 bases, with 10 bases between them. CDR1 DFQATT and CDR2 SNEGSKA come from the germline V gene (reference sequence). Here the CDR3 DNA reads TGCAGTGCTAGACCTAGCGCTACCTACGAGCAGTACTTC. This gives the protein CSARPSATYEQYF.

Ten or more counts support this clonotype. This sequence joins TRBV27 and TRBJ2-2, with D possibly TRBD2 on 5 matching bases. Trimming shortened V by 1 base and J by 7 bases, and 10 bases separated the two germline ends. CDR1 is MNHEY, CDR2 SMNVEV, per germline (reference sequence). CDR3 length equals 14 residues. The CDR3 reads CASSLFREIGELFF. The CDR3 bases are TGTGCCAGCAGTTTATTTAGGGAGATCGGGGAGCTGTTTTTT.

This clonotype was picked up a small number of times. The chain carries TRBV20-1 and TRBJ2-5, with D maybe TRBD1 (6 bases). The CDR3 extends over 14 amino acids. The V gene's germline CDR1 is DFQATT and CDR2 SNEGSKA (reference sequence). The V gene lost 0 bases and the J gene lost 5 bases, with 13 bases spanning the gap. This chain's CDR3 is CSARDRQGRETQYF. The CDR3 DNA sequence: TGCAGTGCTAGAGATCGGCAGGGGCGGGAGACCCAGTACTTC.

The gene calls are TRBV20-1 and TRBJ2-3; a possible D gene is TRBD1 (5 bases). Trimming left V 5 bases short and J 4 bases short, with 16 bases between. The CDR3 has 14 amino acids. CDR1 is DFQATT and CDR2 is SNEGSKA in the germline V gene (reference sequence). The CDR3 bases are TGCAGTGCTGCACCCAGGGTTTTCCCAGATACGCAGTATTTT. It is translated as CSAAPRVFPDTQYF.

The chain links TRBV9 to TRBJ1-4; D is uncertain. This CDR3 region has 16 residues. Germline CDR1 and CDR2: SGDLS and YYNGEE. V was cut by 4 bases and J by 6 bases, with 19 bases left in between. The chain's CDR3 is CASSPERAQQHEKLFF. As DNA, the CDR3 is TGTGCCAGCAGCCCCGAAAGGGCCCAACAACATGAAAAACTGTTTTTT.

This clonotype was detected a few times. The chain uses TRBV6-6 and TRBJ2-7; 11 nucleotides agree with TRBD2. CDR3 length: 16 residues. Germline CDR1 reads MNHNY; CDR2 reads SVGAGI (reference sequence). The ends lost 2 bases at V and 4 bases at J; junction bases unmatched: 7. CDR3 in DNA: TGTGCCAGCAGTTACGCCTCCGGGACTAGCGGTTACGAGCAGTACTTC. Translated: CASSYASGTSGYEQYF.